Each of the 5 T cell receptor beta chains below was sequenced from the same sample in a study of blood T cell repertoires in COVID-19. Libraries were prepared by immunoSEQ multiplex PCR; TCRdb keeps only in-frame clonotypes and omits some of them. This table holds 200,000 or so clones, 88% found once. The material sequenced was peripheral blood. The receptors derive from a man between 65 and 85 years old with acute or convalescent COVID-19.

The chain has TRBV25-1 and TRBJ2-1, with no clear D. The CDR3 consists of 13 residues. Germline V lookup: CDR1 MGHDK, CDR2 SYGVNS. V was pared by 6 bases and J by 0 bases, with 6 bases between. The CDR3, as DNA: TGTGCCAGCAGGAGGAGCTCCTACAATGAGCAGTTCTTC. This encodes CASRRSSYNEQFF.

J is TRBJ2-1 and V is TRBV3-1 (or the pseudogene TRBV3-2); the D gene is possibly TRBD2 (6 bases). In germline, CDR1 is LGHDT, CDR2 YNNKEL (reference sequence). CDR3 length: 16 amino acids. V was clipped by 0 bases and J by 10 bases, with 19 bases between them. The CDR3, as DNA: TGTGCCAGCAGCCAAGAGTTAGCGGCCCAAATGCAGGAGCAGTTCTTC. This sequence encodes CASSQELAAQMQEQFF.

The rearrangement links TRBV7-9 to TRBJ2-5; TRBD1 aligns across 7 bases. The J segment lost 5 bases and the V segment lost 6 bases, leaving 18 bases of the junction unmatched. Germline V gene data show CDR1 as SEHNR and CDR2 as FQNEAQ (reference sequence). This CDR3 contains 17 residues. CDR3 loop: CASSYGGRRDRGETQYF. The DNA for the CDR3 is TGTGCCAGCAGTTATGGGGGACGAAGGGACAGAGGGGAGACCCAGTACTTC.

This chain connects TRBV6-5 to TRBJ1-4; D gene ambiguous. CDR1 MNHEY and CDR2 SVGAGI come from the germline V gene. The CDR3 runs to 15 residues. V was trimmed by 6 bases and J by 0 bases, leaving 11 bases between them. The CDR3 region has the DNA TGTGCCAGCAGAAAAACCGGGACAACTAATGAAAAACTGTTTTTT. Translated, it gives CASRKTGTTNEKLFF.

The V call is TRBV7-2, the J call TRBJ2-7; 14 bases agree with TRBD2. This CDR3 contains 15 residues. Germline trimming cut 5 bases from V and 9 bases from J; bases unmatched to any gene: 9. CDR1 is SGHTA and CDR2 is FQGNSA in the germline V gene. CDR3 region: CASSPPGLAGVRQYF. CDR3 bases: TGTGCCAGCAGCCCCCCGGGACTAGCGGGAGTTCGGCAGTACTTC.